Following are 8 T cell receptor beta chains from one sample sequenced in a study of cytomegalovirus exposure and HLA in healthy donors. A multiplex PCR was run with 60 Vbeta primers and 13 Jbeta primers. Clones were read by immunoSEQ multiplex PCR, and TCRdb kept only the in-frame ones, dropping some. This table has roughly 180,000 clones, roughly 84% appearing once. Sequenced sample: PBMCs. These receptors were obtained from a boy between 10 and 17 years old in good health and CMV-seronegative.

The V call is TRBV5-8, the J call TRBJ2-5; D gene unclear. The CDR3 extends over 11 amino acids. V was trimmed by 2 bases and J by 5 bases, leaving 4 bases between them. Germline lookup yields CDR1 SGHTS and CDR2 YDEGEE. CDR3 DNA sequence: TGTGCCAGCAGCTTAGAGGAGACCCAGTACTTC. Translation gives CASSLEETQYF.

The chain joins TRBV5-5 to TRBJ1-2; no reliable D call. CDR3 size: 14 residues. V dropped 0 bases and J dropped 4 bases, with 10 bases sitting between them. The germline V gene has CDR1 SGHKS and CDR2 YYEKEE (reference sequence). The CDR3 coding sequence is TGTGCCAGCAGCTTGGCTGAGGGATTCTATGGCTACACCTTC. It is translated as CASSLAEGFYGYTF.

The V gene is TRBV27, the J gene TRBJ2-7, with TRBD2 as a possible D gene (5 bases). The CDR3 consists of 14 residues. Trimming took off 6 bases at V and 4 bases at J, with 16 bases between the two ends. Germline CDR1 and CDR2: MNHEY and SMNVEV (reference sequence). The chain's CDR3 is CASRPRVGGYEQYF. The CDR3 DNA sequence: TGTGCCAGCAGACCCCGAGTGGGCGGGTACGAGCAGTACTTC.

The chain couples TRBV7-2 to TRBJ2-5; D is perhaps TRBD2 (6 bases). Germline V CDR1 and CDR2: SGHTA, FQGNSA. The CDR3 is made up of 15 amino acids. Trimming left V 1 base short and J 5 bases short, with 14 bases between. CDR3 in amino acids: CASSLGRTEGETQYF. For the CDR3, the DNA is TGTGCCAGCAGCTTAGGCCGGACGGAGGGGGAGACCCAGTACTTC.

The V call is TRBV6-6, the J call TRBJ2-5, with TRBD2 matching over 13 bases. Germline V CDR1 and CDR2: MNHNY, SVGAGI (reference sequence). The CDR3 length is 15 residues. Losses at the gene ends were 6 bases for V and 13 bases for J; bases not matched to a gene: 14. CDR3 loop: CASSKTGTSGARMYF. DNA for the CDR3: TGTGCCAGCAGCAAAACAGGGACTAGCGGGGCCAGAATGTACTTC.

The chain combines TRBV9 with TRBJ2-3; D is perhaps TRBD2 (6 bases). Germline CDR1 and CDR2: SGDLS and YYNGEE. V dropped 0 bases and J dropped 6 bases, with 11 bases sitting between them. This CDR3 contains 14 residues. CDR3 nucleotides: TGTGCCAGCAGCGTAGGGGGAGGCCGGGATACGCAGTATTTT. Residues: CASSVGGGRDTQYF.

The chain couples TRBV9 to TRBJ2-7; TRBD2 might be the D (6 bases). V was pared by 4 bases and J by 4 bases, with 18 bases between. CDR1 and CDR2 (germline): SGDLS, YYNGEE. This CDR3 is 15 amino acids long. CDR3 sequence (DNA): TGTGCCAGCAGCCCAATGGGAGGCCCCACGTACGAGCAGTACTTC. Residues: CASSPMGGPTYEQYF.

CDR3 in DNA: TGTGCCAGCTCACCCTCGGGGAAGCGGGACAATGAGCAGTTCTTC. It specifies CASSPSGKRDNEQFF. The chain couples TRBV18 to TRBJ2-1; D is possibly TRBD2 (6 bases). The V end was cut by 3 bases, the J end by 5 bases, with 14 bases between. Germline V gene lookup returns CDR1 KGHSH and CDR2 LQKENI. The CDR3 covers 15 residues. Filled out from reference TRBV18 and TRBJ2-1, the complete variable domain reads NAGVMQNPRHLVRRRGQEARLRCSPMKGHSHVYWYRQLPEEGLKFMVYLQKENIIDESGMPKERFSAEFPKEGPSILRIQQVVRGDSAAYFCASSPSGKRDNEQFFGPGTRLTVL.